What follows describes a single TCR beta chain. This sample's TCRbeta library carried unique molecular identifier barcodes. TCRdb itself ran the PCR reads through MiXCR, one entry per CDR3 protein. This table has 490,000 or so distinct CDR3 sequences, roughly an eighth appearing once. This sample was included in a study of T-cell reconstitution after alpha-beta-depleted transplantation in children. CDR3 length: 15 residues. Per the germline V gene, CDR1 is MNHEY and CDR2 is SVGAGI. Trimming removed 0 bases from V and 3 bases from J, with 8 bases in between. This chain links TRBV6-5 with TRBJ2-2, with D possibly TRBD1 on 5 matching bases. This receptor was taken from a human donor who donated a stem cell graft to a child with combined immunodeficiency. Sequenced material: PBMCs from the stem cell graft donor, taken from the stem cell graft. The CDR3 spells CASSYSGRDTGELFF. The DNA of the CDR3 is TGTGCCAGCAGTTACTCGGGCAGGGACACCGGGGAGCTGTTTTTT.